This TCR beta chain was obtained from a study of human versus mouse CDR3 diversity and MHC coevolution. Study as a whole: The immunoSEQ assay reportedly detects one in 200,000 T cells.

Data came from immunoSEQ multiplex PCR; TCRdb stores just in-frame clones and leaves some out. The repertoire holds fewer than 100,000 clones, with 93% as singletons. This clone was observed once. Its antigen is unidentified. This CDR3 comprises 13 residues. V dropped 1 base and J dropped 7 bases, with 7 bases sitting between them. Germline CDR1 SGHTA, CDR2 FQGNSA. Study-wide findings and caveats: About 1.6 million TCR beta clonotypes were estimated for humans, the largest repertoire.

The source of this sequence is a person aged 30 to 69 in good health. The rearrangement uses TRBV7-2 and TRBJ1-4; the D is unclear. Sequences were obtained from naive CD4+ T cells from blood. Noted subset: CD45RO-negative CD62L-positive naive CD4 T cells. The CDR3 DNA is TGTGCCAGCAGCTTAGAAATGAGTGAAAAACTGTTTTTT. This codes for CASSLEMSEKLFF.